The 4 T cell receptor beta chains presented below share a single source sample, sequenced in a study of PD-L1 blockade in urothelial cancer. Generated by immunoSEQ multiplex PCR, the TCRdb table keeps only in-frame clones and is missing some. The sample carries about 110,000 clones, around 85% recorded once. The sequenced sample was PBMCs, obtained around atezolizumab (anti-PD-L1) treatment. The receptor set was obtained from a man in his forties or fifties with urothelial cancer.

The genes are TRBV6-6 and TRBJ2-1; TRBD2 matches at 10 bases. CDR3 size: 14 residues. The germline gives CDR1 MNHNY, CDR2 SVGAGI (reference sequence). V lost 6 bases, J lost 5 bases, and 4 bases stayed unmatched. The chain's CDR3 is CASSGTSVHNEQFF. CDR3 DNA: TGTGCCAGCAGCGGGACTAGCGTGCACAATGAGCAGTTCTTC.

This clone was recorded only once. The chain is built from TRBV5-4 and TRBJ2-3; no reliable D call. V dropped 0 bases and J dropped 2 bases, with 10 bases sitting between them. Germline V CDR1 and CDR2: SGHNT, YYREEE (reference sequence). The CDR3 is made up of 15 amino acids. CDR3 sequence reads: CASSLAGISTDTQYF. Here the CDR3 DNA reads TGTGCCAGCAGCTTGGCCGGTATCTCCACAGATACGCAGTATTTT.

The J gene is TRBJ2-1, the V gene TRBV6-1; D is unclear. Germline CDR1 is MNHNS and CDR2 is SASEGT. The CDR3 is made up of 13 amino acids. V was shortened by 4 bases and J by 9 bases, with 13 bases between the two germline ends. In DNA, the CDR3 is TGTGCCAGCAGTGCCCTTTCGGTTGGTGAGCAGTTCTTC. It yields the protein CASSALSVGEQFF.

This clone has a handful of counts. The rearrangement links TRBV2 to TRBJ1-2; TRBD1 matches 7 bases. Germline assignment: CDR1 SNHLY and CDR2 FYNNEI. The trim removed 5 bases at V and 4 bases at J, leaving 7 bases unmatched. CDR3 size: 14 residues. The CDR3 DNA follows: TGTGCCAGCAGTCTCTTGGGACAGTTCTATGGCTACACCTTC. It codes for CASSLLGQFYGYTF.